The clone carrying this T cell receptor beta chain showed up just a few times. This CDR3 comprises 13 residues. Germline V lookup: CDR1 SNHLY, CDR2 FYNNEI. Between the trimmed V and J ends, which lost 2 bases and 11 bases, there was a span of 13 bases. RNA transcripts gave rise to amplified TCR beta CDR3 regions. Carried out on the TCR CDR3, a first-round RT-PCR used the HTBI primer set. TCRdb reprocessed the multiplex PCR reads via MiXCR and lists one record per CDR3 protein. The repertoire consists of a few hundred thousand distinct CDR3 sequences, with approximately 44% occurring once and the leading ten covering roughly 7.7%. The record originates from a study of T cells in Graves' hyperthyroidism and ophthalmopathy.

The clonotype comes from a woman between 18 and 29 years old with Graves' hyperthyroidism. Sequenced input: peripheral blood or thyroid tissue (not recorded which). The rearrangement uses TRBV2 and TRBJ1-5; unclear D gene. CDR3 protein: CASSERGWVTQHF. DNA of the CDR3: TGTGCCAGCAGTGAACGCGGATGGGTGACCCAGCATTTT.